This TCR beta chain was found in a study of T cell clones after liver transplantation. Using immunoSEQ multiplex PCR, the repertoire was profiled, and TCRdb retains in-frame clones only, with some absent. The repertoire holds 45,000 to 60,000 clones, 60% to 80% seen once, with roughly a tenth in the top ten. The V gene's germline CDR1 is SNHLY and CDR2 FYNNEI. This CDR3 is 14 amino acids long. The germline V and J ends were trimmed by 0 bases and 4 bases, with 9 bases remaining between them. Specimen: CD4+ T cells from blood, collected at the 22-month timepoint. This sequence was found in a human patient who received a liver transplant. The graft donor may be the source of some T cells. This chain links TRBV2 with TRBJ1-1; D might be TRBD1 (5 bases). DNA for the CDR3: TGTGCCAGCAGTGAAGCTGGGGGTATCACTGAAGCTTTCTTT. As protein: CASSEAGGITEAFF.